This T cell receptor beta chain was sequenced in a study of T cells in Graves' hyperthyroidism and ophthalmopathy (dated by TCRdb to the late 2010s). The study in broad terms: Peripheral blood was sampled at the time of initial diagnosis, prior to any treatment. Prospective prediction of ophthalmopathy was tested in an independent validation cohort of 18 hyperthyroidism patients and 17 patients who later progressed to ophthalmopathy. The approximately 90 discovery patients were divided at random into training and test sets in a 7:3 ratio. The paper reports TCR Vbeta CDR3 sequencing of more than 120 peripheral blood samples: around 45 ophthalmopathy, under 80 hyperthyroidism and around 17 progressor patients. In addition, the study compared T-cell repertoires in thyroid tissue and in blood from roughly 6 Graves' hyperthyroidism patients. Following sampling, methimazole starting at 30 mg daily was given to hyperthyroidism patients, and high-dose intravenous methylprednisolone was given to ophthalmopathy patients. To identify TCR V-J signatures that set the groups apart, the researchers used a discovery cohort of 100 patients, made up of under 50 with Graves' ophthalmopathy and 57 with stable Graves' hyperthyroidism.

Here is what the overall study found, with its caveats: Blood samples also contained most of the expanded thyroid clonotypes (frequency above 0.001), which suggests that blood repertoires may reflect thyroid immune responses. Sample size was not statistically predetermined, and blinding of investigators to group allocation was not performed. In cross-validation, a model built on a 13 V-J signature told ophthalmopathy apart from stable hyperthyroidism with less than 90% sensitivity and around 83% specificity, and in testing the same model reached 80%/75%. In validation, the model predicted progression to ophthalmopathy with around 71% sensitivity and approximately 72% specificity, a median of 6.5 months before onset.

A patient counted as having stable Graves' hyperthyroidism if no progression to ophthalmopathy occurred over 18 months of follow-up. Hyperthyroidism patients were aged 18 to 65 years and newly diagnosed, with disease duration of less than 2 months. Any patient with an uncontrolled infection, another autoimmune disease, pregnancy or lactation was excluded. Diagnoses were based on clinical symptoms, serum thyroxine and TRAb, thyroid ultrasound and orbital computed tomography. PBMCs were separated from roughly 10 ml of fresh peripheral blood using Ficoll-Paque density gradient centrifugation. Total RNA was extracted with Trizol reagent, and quality was checked on an Agilent 2100 Bioanalyzer. In the case of this clonotype: Its cognate antigen has yet to be identified. No base quality values were provided; no much bigger clone lies one nucleotide off.

The junction carries 19 bases between V and J, which are trimmed by 8 bases and 3 bases respectively. CDR1 is given as LNHDA and CDR2 as SQIVND, both from the germline V gene (reference sequence). Including the terminal cysteine and phenylalanine, the CDR3 comprises 15 residues. Of all the DNA, just the CDR3 is kept, 45 bases in frame from base 1. Amplification of TCR beta CDR3 regions was carried out from RNA transcripts. A first-round RT-PCR of the TCR CDR3 used the HTBI primer set with the Qiagen OneStep RT-PCR kit. Libraries were constructed in a second round of multiplex PCR, after which size selection and purification were performed. The libraries were sequenced on an Illumina HiSeq2000 using paired-end 100 bp reads. As for the authors' bioinformatics: SOAPnuke was used to process the raw data, removing reads that contained adapters or uncalled bases, had a mean Phred below 15, or lacked an exact match to the constant primer or identifier. High-quality paired reads were merged with COPE v1.2.5, and unique nucleotide sequences were defined as clonotypes. MiTCR v1.1 was used to align clonotypes to the IMGT TRBV, TRBD and TRBJ reference segments. The analysis was restricted to V-J combinations with a frequency above 0.0001, which together covered 99% to 99.2% of the repertoires. A TCS score was defined as the ratio of F50 (clonal expansion) to E x V (chaos), with BLOSUM62-based TCRdist applied between CDR3 peptides within each V-J. Welch's t-statistics and random forest reduced some 510 V-J features to some 14, which were used in a naive Bayes classifier (R e1071). The public reads were run again by TCRdb, first through fastp at Q25 and then through MiXCR, and only productive beta chains were kept. Rows are unified per CDR3 protein, each entry keeping the most common DNA and genes. Clone size and V and J calls follow TCRdb, not the original study. The sample has around 420,000 distinct CDR3 sequences on record, approximately 15% of them singletons. The biggest ten clones account for approximately 7.5% of the sample.

The sequenced sample was blood. The sequence was collected from a woman aged 18-29 years with Graves' hyperthyroidism. The chain was built from TRBV19 and TRBJ1-2; the D gene assignment is ambiguous. The CDR3 protein: CASFREGFGYYGYTF. The nucleotide sequence is TGTGCCAGTTTTCGTGAGGGCTTCGGGTACTATGGCTACACCTTC. When the CDR3 is completed using the reference TRBV19 and TRBJ1-2 genes on either side, the full variable domain is DGGITQSPKYLFRKEGQNVTLSCEQNLNHDAMYWYRQDPGQGLRLIYYSQIVNDFQKGDIAEGYSVSREKKESFPLTVTSAQKNPTAFYLCASFREGFGYYGYTFGSGTRLTVV.